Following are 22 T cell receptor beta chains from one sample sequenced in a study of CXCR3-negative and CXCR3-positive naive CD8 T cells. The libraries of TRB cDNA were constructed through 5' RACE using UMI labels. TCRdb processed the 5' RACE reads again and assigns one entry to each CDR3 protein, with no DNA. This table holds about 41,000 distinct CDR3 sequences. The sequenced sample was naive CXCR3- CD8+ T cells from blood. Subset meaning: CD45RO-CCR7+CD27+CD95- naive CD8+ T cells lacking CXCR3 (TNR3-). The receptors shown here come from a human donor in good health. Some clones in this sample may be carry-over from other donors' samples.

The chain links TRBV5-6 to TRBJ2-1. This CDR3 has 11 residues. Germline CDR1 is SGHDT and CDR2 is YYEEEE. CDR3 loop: CASSWTREQFF. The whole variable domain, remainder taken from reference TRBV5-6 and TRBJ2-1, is DAGVTQSPTHLIKTRGQQVTLRCSPKSGHDTVSWYQQALGQGPQFIFQYYEEEERQRGNFPDRFSGHQFPNYSSELNVNALLLGDSALYLCASSWTREQFFGPGTRLTVL.

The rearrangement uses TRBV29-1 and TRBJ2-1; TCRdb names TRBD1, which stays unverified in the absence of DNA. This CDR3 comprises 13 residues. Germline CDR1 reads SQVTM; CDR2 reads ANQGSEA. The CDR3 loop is CSVAGGVHNEQFF.

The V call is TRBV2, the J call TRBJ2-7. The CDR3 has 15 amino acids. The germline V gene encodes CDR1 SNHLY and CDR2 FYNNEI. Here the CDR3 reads CASSELGRRSYEQYF.

CDR3 protein: CASSFPGQGLPGELFF. The chain joins TRBV7-6 to TRBJ2-2; as DNA is missing, the TRBD1 call by TCRdb cannot be tested. Germline assignment: CDR1 SGHVS and CDR2 FNYEAQ. The CDR3 contains 16 residues.

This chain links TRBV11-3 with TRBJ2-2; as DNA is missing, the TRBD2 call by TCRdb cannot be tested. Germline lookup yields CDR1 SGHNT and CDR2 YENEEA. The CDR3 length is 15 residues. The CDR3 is CASSLGGPYTGELFF.

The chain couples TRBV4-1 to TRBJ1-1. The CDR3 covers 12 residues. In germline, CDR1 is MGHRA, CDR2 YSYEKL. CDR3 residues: CASSPSGSEAFF.

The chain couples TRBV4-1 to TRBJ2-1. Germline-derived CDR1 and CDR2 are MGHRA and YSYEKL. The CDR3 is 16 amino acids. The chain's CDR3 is CASSHPTGSSYNEQFF.

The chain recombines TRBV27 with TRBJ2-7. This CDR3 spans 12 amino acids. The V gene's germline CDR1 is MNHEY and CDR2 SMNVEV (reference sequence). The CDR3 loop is CASRQSSYEQYF.

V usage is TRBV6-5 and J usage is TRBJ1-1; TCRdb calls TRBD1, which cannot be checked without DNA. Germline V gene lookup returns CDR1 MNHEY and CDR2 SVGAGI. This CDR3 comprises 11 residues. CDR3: CASSLGGEAFF.

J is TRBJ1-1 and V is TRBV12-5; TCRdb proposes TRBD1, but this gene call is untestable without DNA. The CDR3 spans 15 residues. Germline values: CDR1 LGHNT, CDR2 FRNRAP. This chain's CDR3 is CASGLYGQGYTEAFF.

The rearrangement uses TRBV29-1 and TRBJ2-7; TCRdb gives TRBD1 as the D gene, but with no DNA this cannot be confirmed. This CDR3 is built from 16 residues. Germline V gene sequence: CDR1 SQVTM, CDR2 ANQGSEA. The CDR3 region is CSDAHRDRDYSYEQYF.

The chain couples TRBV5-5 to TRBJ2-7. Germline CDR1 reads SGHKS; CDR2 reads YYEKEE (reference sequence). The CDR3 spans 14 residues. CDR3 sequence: CASSDGRGSYEQYF.

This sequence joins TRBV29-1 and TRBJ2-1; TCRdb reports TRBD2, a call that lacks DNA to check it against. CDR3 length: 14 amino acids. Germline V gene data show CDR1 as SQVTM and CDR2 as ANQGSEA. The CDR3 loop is CSVDGLAEYNEQFF.

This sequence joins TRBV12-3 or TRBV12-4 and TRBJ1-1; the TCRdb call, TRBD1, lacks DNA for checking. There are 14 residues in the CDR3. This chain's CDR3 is CATRRGQGTNEAFF.

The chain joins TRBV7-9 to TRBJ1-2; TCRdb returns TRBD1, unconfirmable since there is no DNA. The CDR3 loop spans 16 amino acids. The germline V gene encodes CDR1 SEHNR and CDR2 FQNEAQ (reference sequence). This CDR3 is CASSIPDLEGAQGYTF.

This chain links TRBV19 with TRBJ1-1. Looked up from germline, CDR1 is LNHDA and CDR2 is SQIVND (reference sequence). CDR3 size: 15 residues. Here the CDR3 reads CASSSGGILNTEAFF.

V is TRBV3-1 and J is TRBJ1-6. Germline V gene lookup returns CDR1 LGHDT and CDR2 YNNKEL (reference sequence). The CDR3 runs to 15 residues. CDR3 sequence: CASSQEDLGWSPLHF.

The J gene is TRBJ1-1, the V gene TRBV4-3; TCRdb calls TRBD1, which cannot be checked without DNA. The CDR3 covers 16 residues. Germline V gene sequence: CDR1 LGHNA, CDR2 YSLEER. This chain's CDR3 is CASSQDGVRGTTEAFF.

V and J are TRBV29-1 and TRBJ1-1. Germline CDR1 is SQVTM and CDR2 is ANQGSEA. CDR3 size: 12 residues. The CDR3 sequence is CSVLGLNTEAFF.

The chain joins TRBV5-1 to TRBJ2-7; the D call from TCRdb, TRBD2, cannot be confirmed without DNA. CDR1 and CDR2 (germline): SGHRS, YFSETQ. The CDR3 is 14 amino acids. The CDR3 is CASSPWTSSYEQYF.

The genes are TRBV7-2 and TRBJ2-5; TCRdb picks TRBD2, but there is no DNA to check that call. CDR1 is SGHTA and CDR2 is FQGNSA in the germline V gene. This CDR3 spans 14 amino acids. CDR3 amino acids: CASSLIWEAETQYF.

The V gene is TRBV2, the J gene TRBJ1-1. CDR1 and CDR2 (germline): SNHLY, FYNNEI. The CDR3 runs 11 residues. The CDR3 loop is CASPREEEAFF.